A selection of T cell receptor beta chains follows, all from one sample in a study of blood T cell repertoires in COVID-19. Data came from immunoSEQ multiplex PCR; TCRdb stores just in-frame clones and leaves some out. The sample has some 99,000 clones, more than 80% seen once. Source material: peripheral blood. The receptors come from a human donor in a cohort sampled during active COVID-19. Both conserved end residues are part of each CDR3. The D gene is left open where the match is weak. Some rows mark clone size as missing; the rest say once, few, many or name a class of expanded clone.

clone size | J gene | V gene | D gene | CDR3 protein | CDR3 DNA
NA | TRBJ1-1 | TRBV2 | NA | CASSATQTMNTEAFF | TGTGCCAGCAGTGCGACACAGACAATGAACACTGAAGCTTTCTTT
NA | TRBJ2-7 | TRBV25-1 | NA | CASSGLGEVDEQYF | TGTGCCAGCAGTGGTTTAGGGGAGGTAGACGAGCAGTACTTC
once | TRBJ2-7 | TRBV28 | TRBD1 | CASSRDRVHEQYF | TGTGCCAGCAGCCGGGACAGGGTCCACGAGCAGTACTTC
NA | TRBJ1-1 | TRBV6-5 | TRBD1 | CASRFRQGTEAFF | TGTGCCAGCAGATTCCGACAGGGCACTGAAGCTTTCTTT
NA | TRBJ2-7 | TRBV6-5 | NA | CASFRGGGYEQYF | TGTGCCAGCTTCCGAGGAGGAGGTTACGAGCAGTACTTC
NA | TRBJ2-3 | TRBV7-9 | NA | CASSLQKSTDTQYF | TGTGCCAGCAGCTTACAAAAAAGCACAGATACGCAGTATTTT
once | TRBJ2-3 | TRBV30 | TRBD2 | CAWSALTRTSGSTDTQYF | TGTGCCTGGAGTGCCCTCACCAGGACTAGCGGAAGCACAGATACGCAGTATTTT
once | TRBJ1-2 | TRBV3-1/TRBV3-2 | NA | CASSPGVGYGGYTF | TGTGCCAGCAGCCCCGGGGTAGGGTACGGTGGCTACACCTTC
NA | TRBJ1-2 | TRBV7-2 | NA | CASSLALTGPLGGYTF | TGTGCCAGCAGCTTAGCGCTTACAGGGCCCCTAGGTGGCTACACCTTC
NA | TRBJ1-1 | TRBV18 | TRBD1 | CASSPETMGQGGTEAFF | TGTGCCAGCTCACCAGAAACGATGGGGCAGGGGGGTACTGAAGCTTTCTTT
NA | TRBJ1-1 | TRBV4-2 | TRBD1 | CASSQGSGRGLNTEAFF | TGTGCCAGCAGCCAAGGTTCCGGGAGGGGGCTGAACACTGAAGCTTTCTTT
NA | TRBJ1-2 | TRBV5-6 | NA | CASSPNAAGDHYGYTF | TGTGCCAGCAGCCCAAACGCCGCAGGGGATCACTATGGCTACACCTTC
NA | TRBJ2-7 | TRBV7-3 | TRBD2 | CASSLQGLAANEQYF | TGTGCCAGCAGCCTACAGGGACTAGCCGCGAATGAGCAGTACTTC
few | TRBJ2-7 | TRBV6-6 | TRBD1 | CASSSTLSGQGDEQYF | TGTGCCAGCAGTTCCACCCTTTCGGGACAGGGTGACGAGCAGTACTTC
NA | TRBJ2-1 | TRBV5-1 | TRBD2 | CASSLPDSGSIRNEQFF | TGCGCCAGCAGCTTGCCAGACAGCGGGAGTATCCGGAATGAGCAGTTCTTC
NA | TRBJ2-1 | TRBV7-3 | TRBD1 | CASSLGTGYYNEQFF | TGTGCCAGCAGCTTGGGGACAGGCTACTACAATGAGCAGTTCTTC
NA | TRBJ2-7 | TRBV11-3 | NA | CASSLGRAGEQYF | TGTGCCAGCAGCTTAGGGAGAGCGGGCGAGCAGTACTTC
NA | TRBJ1-3 | TRBV5-1 | NA | CASAAGQANGNTIYF | TGCGCCAGCGCCGCGGGGCAAGCTAATGGAAACACCATATATTTT
NA | TRBJ1-2 | TRBV4-1 | TRBD1 | CASSQGTGVNYGYTF | TGCGCCAGCAGCCAAGGGACAGGGGTGAACTATGGCTACACCTTC
NA | TRBJ1-1 | TRBV10-3 | NA | CAISESDSLGTEAFF | TGTGCCATCAGTGAGTCGGACAGTTTAGGGACTGAAGCTTTCTTT
NA | TRBJ1-3 | TRBV5-1 | NA | CASSLSGSSGNTIYF | TGCGCCAGCAGCTTGTCGGGAAGCTCTGGAAACACCATATATTTT
NA | TRBJ1-2 | TRBV5-1 | TRBD1 | CASSWDTGANYGYTF | TGCGCCAGCAGCTGGGACACAGGGGCGAACTATGGCTACACCTTC
NA | TRBJ2-3 | TRBV12-3/TRBV12-4 | NA | CASSLTDTQYF | TGTGCCAGCAGTCTCACAGATACGCAGTATTTT
NA | TRBJ2-6 | TRBV7-2 | NA | CASSPARGGANVLTF | TGTGCCAGCAGCCCCGCCAGGGGTGGGGCCAACGTCCTGACTTTC
NA | TRBJ2-2 | TRBV6-5 | NA | CASRFAGELFF | TGTGCCTCCCGTTTCGCCGGGGAGCTGTTTTTT
NA | TRBJ1-1 | TRBV5-4 | NA | CASSPAMDSRTEAFF | TGTGCCAGCAGCCCGGCAATGGACAGCCGCACTGAAGCTTTCTTT
NA | TRBJ1-2 | TRBV7-9 | NA | CASSFGEGDYTF | TGTGCCAGCAGTTTCGGAGAGGGTGACTACACCTTC
NA | TRBJ2-6 | TRBV6-5 | NA | CASSYEPGPGANVLTF | TGTGCCAGCAGTTACGAGCCAGGGCCTGGGGCCAACGTCCTGACTTTC
NA | TRBJ2-5 | TRBV19 | NA | CASSIATVQETQYF | TGTGCCAGTAGTATAGCGACAGTACAAGAGACCCAGTACTTC
once | TRBJ2-3 | TRBV4-1 | TRBD2 | CASSQDTSARGAGDTQYF | TGCGCCAGCAGCCAAGATACCAGCGCGCGGGGGGCGGGAGATACGCAGTATTTT
NA | TRBJ2-1 | TRBV6-6 | TRBD2 | CASTGGRALYNEQFF | TGTGCCAGCACTGGTGGGAGGGCCCTCTACAATGAGCAGTTCTTC
NA | TRBJ1-4 | TRBV5-1 | NA | CASRTRSRADEKLFF | TGCGCCAGCAGGACGCGGTCCAGGGCCGATGAAAAACTGTTTTTT
NA | TRBJ2-3 | TRBV9 | TRBD2 | CASSPSGRWVDTQYF | TGTGCCAGCAGCCCAAGCGGGAGGTGGGTAGATACGCAGTATTTT
NA | TRBJ2-5 | TRBV5-3 | NA | CARVPVARETQYF | TGTGCCAGAGTTCCGGTGGCGCGGGAGACCCAGTACTTC
NA | TRBJ1-6 | TRBV3-1/TRBV3-2 | TRBD1 | CASSGTGRSPLHF | TGTGCCAGCAGCGGGACAGGGCGATCACCCCTCCACTTT
NA | TRBJ2-1 | TRBV6-6 | NA | CASSYSRQNNEQFF | TGTGCCAGCAGTTACTCGAGGCAGAACAATGAGCAGTTCTTC
NA | TRBJ2-2 | TRBV6-5 | TRBD1 | CASRTGGAVGELFF | TGTGCCAGCAGGACAGGGGGCGCGGTCGGGGAGCTGTTTTTT
NA | TRBJ1-2 | TRBV4-1 | NA | CASSQDPRQENYYGYTF | TGCGCCAGCAGCCAAGATCCAAGACAGGAGAACTACTATGGCTACACCTTC
NA | TRBJ2-3 | TRBV3-1/TRBV3-2 | TRBD2 | CASSQGSSGRLDTQYF | TGTGCCAGCAGCCAGGGCTCTAGCGGGAGACTAGATACGCAGTATTTT
NA | TRBJ2-2 | TRBV4-2 | TRBD1 | CASSQEPGQAITGELFF | TGTGCCAGCAGCCAAGAACCGGGACAGGCGATCACCGGGGAGCTGTTTTTT
NA | TRBJ2-3 | TRBV20-1 | TRBD2 | CSASALAGRGDTQYF | TGCAGTGCCAGTGCCCTAGCGGGGAGGGGAGATACGCAGTATTTT